The 24 T cell receptor beta chains below all came from one sample that was sequenced in a study of blood T cell repertoires in COVID-19. Libraries were prepared by immunoSEQ multiplex PCR; TCRdb keeps only in-frame clonotypes and omits some of them. The top ten hold approximately 12% of the sample, which has roughly 440,000 clones, approximately 88% seen once. Sequenced: peripheral blood. Source of these receptors: a woman between 45 and 65 years old with COVID-19, enrolled during active disease.

The V gene is TRBV10-2, the J gene TRBJ2-7, with D tentatively TRBD1 (6 bases). This CDR3 is built from 15 residues. V gave up 5 bases and J gave up 0 bases, with 14 bases separating them. Per germline, CDR1 WSHSY and CDR2 SAAADI. The CDR3 reads CASSSGGFSSYEQYF. As DNA, the CDR3 is TGCGCCAGCAGTTCTGGGGGCTTTAGCTCCTACGAGCAGTACTTC.

The J gene is TRBJ1-1, the V gene TRBV18; 9 bases align to TRBD1. Germline-derived CDR1 and CDR2 are KGHSH and LQKENI. This CDR3 contains 15 residues. The trim removed 1 base at V and 10 bases at J, leaving 10 bases unmatched. CDR3 coding DNA: TGTGCCAGCTCACCACTCTCTATGGACAGGGGTCGAGCTTTCTTT. Protein sequence: CASSPLSMDRGRAFF.

The chain combines TRBV4-2 with TRBJ2-3, with 9 bases matching TRBD2. Looked up from germline, CDR1 is LGHNA and CDR2 is YNFKEQ. This CDR3 has 19 residues. V gave up 1 base and J gave up 0 bases; unmatched junction bases: 11. This CDR3 reads CASSQVGRGGAPSTDTQYF. CDR3 DNA: TGTGCCAGCAGCCAAGTCGGTCGCGGGGGGGCCCCAAGCACAGATACGCAGTATTTT.

The chain combines TRBV19 with TRBJ1-1, with D unclear. Germline CDR1 is LNHDA and CDR2 is SQIVND (reference sequence). The V end lost 7 bases, the J end lost 0 bases, and 9 bases lay between the germline ends. The CDR3 is 13 amino acids. The chain's CDR3 is CASKREMNTEAFF. CDR3 nucleotides: TGTGCCAGTAAAAGGGAGATGAACACTGAAGCTTTCTTT.

The chain couples TRBV28 to TRBJ2-3; possibly TRBD2 for D (6 bases). Looked up from germline, CDR1 is MDHEN and CDR2 is SYDVKM. This CDR3 is built from 15 residues. Trimming cost V 2 bases and J 4 bases, with 13 bases left between them. CDR3 DNA sequence: TGTGCCAGCAGTTTAGCGGGGCCCTTGGCAGATACGCAGTATTTT. Translating it yields CASSLAGPLADTQYF.

V and J are TRBV4-2 and TRBJ2-1; 9 bases match TRBD1. CDR3 length equals 16 residues. Trimming took 0 bases from V and 7 from J; bases not matched to a gene: 7. Germline CDR1 and CDR2: LGHNA and YNFKEQ. CDR3: CASSQDKGQGVNEQFF. CDR3 DNA: TGTGCCAGCAGCCAAGATAAGGGACAGGGAGTGAATGAGCAGTTCTTC.

This chain joins TRBV27 and TRBJ1-1; D is uncertain. This CDR3 is built from 16 residues. Germline loops: CDR1 MNHEY, CDR2 SMNVEV (reference sequence). V gave up 10 bases and J gave up 6 bases, with 27 bases separating them. The CDR3 loop is CATPKGPPGYGAEAFF. In nucleotides, the CDR3 is TGTGCCACCCCAAAAGGGCCCCCGGGATATGGGGCTGAAGCTTTCTTT.

The CDR3: CASIPRQGTATTEAFF. For the CDR3, the DNA is TGTGCCAGCATACCCCGCCAGGGAACGGCCACCACTGAAGCTTTCTTT. The chain employs TRBV6-6 and TRBJ1-1, with D possibly matching TRBD1 (5 bases). Trimming left V 7 bases short and J 4 bases short, with 22 bases between. CDR3 length: 16 residues. Germline-derived CDR1 and CDR2 are MNHNY and SVGAGI (reference sequence).

The chain has TRBV2 and TRBJ2-5; 12 nucleotides align to TRBD2. The CDR3 is 15 amino acids. V trimming: 6 bases; J trimming: 5 bases; junction bases outside the gene matches: 7. Looked up from germline, CDR1 is SNHLY and CDR2 is FYNNEI. The CDR3 region has the DNA TGTGCCAGCAGGGTGACTAGCGGGGGATATGAGACCCAGTACTTC. Protein product: CASRVTSGGYETQYF.

V gene TRBV1 combines with J gene TRBJ2-7; the D segment call TRBD1 is taken from the table without a DNA check. TRBV1 counts as a pseudogene. There are 16 residues in the CDR3. The CDR3 spells CTSSQDPQSTSYEQYF. The CDR3 region has the DNA TGCACCAGCAGCCAAGATCCACAGTCTACCTCCTACGAGCAGTACTTC.

With regard to this clone: This sample also contains other DNA sequences that code for the same CDR3. J is TRBJ1-5 and V is TRBV5-1, with D possibly TRBD1 on 6 matching bases. Trimming took 0 bases from V and 7 from J, leaving 11 bases between them. The CDR3 spans 14 residues. Germline loops: CDR1 SGHRS, CDR2 YFSETQ. Here the CDR3 DNA reads TGCGCCAGCAGCTTGGAGGGGGGGAACCAGCCCCAGCATTTT. Translation: CASSLEGGNQPQHF.

The chain uses TRBV19 and TRBJ2-1, with 9 positions matching TRBD1. The CDR3 extends over 15 amino acids. Germline V gene data show CDR1 as LNHDA and CDR2 as SQIVND (reference sequence). Unmatched junction bases numbered 9, after V lost 4 bases and J lost 8 bases. The CDR3 bases are TGTGCCAGTAGTACCACAGGGGGCGGATGGGATGAGCAGTTCTTC. It yields the protein CASSTTGGGWDEQFF.

This chain links TRBV30 with TRBJ2-3, with D hard to call. With 4 bases removed from V and 2 bases from J, the gap between germline ends came to 7 bases. Per germline, CDR1 GTSNPN and CDR2 SVGIG (reference sequence). This CDR3 has 12 amino acids. Here the CDR3 reads CAWTVSTDTQYF. The CDR3 nucleotides read TGTGCCTGGACGGTTTCCACAGATACGCAGTATTTT.

The chain employs TRBV5-5 and TRBJ1-4; possible D gene TRBD1, 6 bases. Trimming took 1 base from V and 5 from J, leaving 12 bases between them. Germline V gene data show CDR1 as SGHKS and CDR2 as YYEKEE (reference sequence). CDR3 length equals 15 residues. In DNA, the CDR3 is TGTGCCAGCAGCTTGTGGCAGGGGTCAAATGAAAAACTGTTTTTT. Its translation is CASSLWQGSNEKLFF.

The gene calls are TRBV2 and TRBJ1-6; a weak D match, TRBD1 (6 bases). V was pared by 0 bases and J by 7 bases, with 19 bases between. Germline CDR1 is SNHLY and CDR2 is FYNNEI. The CDR3 loop spans 18 amino acids. In DNA, the CDR3 is TGTGCCAGCAGTGAAGCGCTCTTCAGGACAGTCAACAATTCACCCCTCCACTTT. This translates into CASSEALFRTVNNSPLHF.

This clone was picked up one time. The genes are TRBV5-1 and TRBJ2-7, with D perhaps matching TRBD1 (6 bases). Germline V gene lookup returns CDR1 SGHRS and CDR2 YFSETQ. Trimming took off 1 base at V and 4 bases at J, with 15 bases between the two ends. The CDR3 runs 15 residues. The CDR3 DNA reads as TGCGCCAGCAGCTTGTTTCAGGGGCCCCCTTACGAGCAGTACTTC. As protein: CASSLFQGPPYEQYF.

This chain uses TRBV24-1 with TRBJ1-6; possibly TRBD1 for D (5 bases). The ends were cut back, 6 bases at V and 8 bases at J, with 13 bases in the middle. This CDR3 spans 14 amino acids. Germline V gene data show CDR1 as KGHDR and CDR2 as SFDVKD. CDR3 DNA: TGTGCCACCAGTTCAGGGATGATGGATTCACCCCTCCACTTT. Residues: CATSSGMMDSPLHF.

The rearrangement links TRBV14 to TRBJ2-7; maybe TRBD1 (5 bases). The CDR3 consists of 15 residues. The germline V and J ends were trimmed by 1 base and 0 bases, with 10 bases remaining between them. In germline, CDR1 is SGHDN, CDR2 FVKESK. Written as DNA, the CDR3 is TGTGCCAGCAGCCAAGTGGCAGGGATCTCCTACGAGCAGTACTTC. It yields the protein CASSQVAGISYEQYF.

This chain connects TRBV18 to TRBJ2-1; TRBD2 matches 14 bases. This CDR3 contains 18 residues. CDR1 and CDR2 from the germline V gene are KGHSH and LQKENI. The junction had 14 bases not matched to a gene; V was cut back by 3 bases and J by 10 bases. The CDR3 sequence is CASSPLGPTSGGAEEQFF. The CDR3 nucleotides are TGTGCCAGCTCACCTCTCGGCCCGACTAGCGGGGGGGCAGAAGAGCAGTTCTTC.

V gene TRBV6-5 combines with J gene TRBJ1-1; maybe TRBD1 (5 bases). Germline-derived CDR1 and CDR2 are MNHEY and SVGAGI. CDR3 length equals 14 residues. V was cut by 6 bases and J by 3 bases, with 14 bases left in between. For the CDR3, the DNA is TGTGCCAGCAGGGCCGCCGGGGGGTACACTGAAGCTTTCTTT. Encoded protein: CASRAAGGYTEAFF.

The J gene is TRBJ2-3, the V gene TRBV3-1 (or the pseudogene TRBV3-2); D perhaps matches TRBD1 (6 bases). There are 15 residues in the CDR3. Trimming left V 5 bases short and J 1 base short, with 13 bases between. Germline V gives CDR1 LGHDT, CDR2 YNNKEL (reference sequence). The CDR3 nucleotides read TGTGCCAGCAGCAAAGCAGGGGTGGGCACAGATACGCAGTATTTT. This sequence encodes CASSKAGVGTDTQYF.

This sequence joins TRBV6-5 and TRBJ1-1, with TRBD1 identical over 8 bases. This CDR3 comprises 14 residues. Per germline, CDR1 MNHEY and CDR2 SVGAGI. Trimming took 6 bases from V and 1 from J; bases not matched to a gene: 4. This CDR3 is CASRDGQGNTEAFF. The DNA of the CDR3 is TGTGCCAGCAGGGATGGACAGGGGAACACTGAAGCTTTCTTT.

This clone was seen more than once but under ten times. The J gene is TRBJ1-5, the V gene TRBV19; 9 bases map to TRBD1. This CDR3 has 18 residues. V lost 6 bases and J lost 1; bases outside the gene matches: 13. CDR1 is LNHDA, CDR2 SQIVND, per germline (reference sequence). The CDR3 loop is CASSSLLRDRVSNQPQHF. The CDR3 DNA follows: TGTGCCAGTAGCTCCCTCCTCCGGGACAGGGTCAGCAATCAGCCCCAGCATTTT.

The chain links TRBV24-1 to TRBJ1-2; TRBD1 might be the D (6 bases). Trimming removed 2 bases from V and 1 base from J, with 31 bases in between. There are 22 residues in the CDR3. Germline assignment: CDR1 KGHDR and CDR2 SFDVKD. The CDR3, as DNA: TGTGCCACCAGTGATTGGGCCGTGGGACATAGGCCCTCAACTTCATTTAACTATGGCTACACCTTC. This codes for CATSDWAVGHRPSTSFNYGYTF.